This TCR beta chain comes out of a study of blood T cell repertoires in COVID-19. Across the study: Samples taken during acute and convalescent COVID-19 were collected in the United States, Italy and Spain.

The CDR3 runs 13 residues. The V end was cut by 1 base, the J end by 5 bases, with 8 bases between. Germline-derived CDR1 and CDR2 are SNHLY and FYNNEI. As processed by the authors: Reference gene primer amplification in the assay estimated nucleated cell counts. Assay: immunoSEQ multiplex PCR; the TCRdb copy retains only in-frame clones and omits some. V and J calls and clone size are copied from that table; D and trimming were computed from the DNA. This table has 250,000 to 350,000 clones, about 80% appearing once. The sequence derives from a person aged 70 to 85 with COVID-19, enrolled during active disease. Sequencing used peripheral blood. The chain links TRBV2 to TRBJ1-2; D gene ambiguous. CDR3 loop: CASSEGSGYGYTF. CDR3 DNA: TGTGCCAGCAGTGAAGGTTCCGGGTATGGCTACACCTTC.